The 28 T cell receptor beta chains in this list originate from one sample, sequenced in a study of CD8+CD57+ T cells in acquired aplastic anemia. TCR beta VDJ and CDR3 profiling used genomic DNA as template. TCRdb re-analysed the reads in MiXCR, keeping a single row per CDR3 protein. The table shows 200,000 to 250,000 distinct CDR3 sequences, with 30% to 40% occurring only once. The sequenced sample consisted of sorted CD4+, CD8+, or CD8+CD57+ T cells (not recorded which) from PBMCs. These receptors came from a human donor in good health, serving as a control.

This clonotype was detected many times. The V call is TRBV19, the J call TRBJ1-5; D possibly corresponds to TRBD1 (5 bases). The CDR3 has 15 residues. Germline V gene data show CDR1 as LNHDA and CDR2 as SQIVND (reference sequence). The V and J ends lost 8 bases and 4 bases respectively, with 18 bases between them. As DNA, the CDR3 is TGTGCCAGTCAGGGCATTGGGGCAGGGAATCAGCCCCAGCATTTT. This encodes CASQGIGAGNQPQHF. The whole variable domain, remainder taken from reference TRBV19 and TRBJ1-5, is DGGITQSPKYLFRKEGQNVTLSCEQNLNHDAMYWYRQDPGQGLRLIYYSQIVNDFQKGDIAEGYSVSREKKESFPLTVTSAQKNPTAFYLCASQGIGAGNQPQHFGDGTRLSIL.

Concerning this clonotype: At one end, the junction sequence differs from germline, possibly due to a read error. The CDR3 reads CAGSSRTGGRTDTQYF. CDR3 bases: TGTGCCGGCAGCTCACGGACAGGGGGACGCACAGATACGCAGTATTTT. This chain connects TRBV9 to TRBJ2-3; the match to TRBD1 covers 10 bases. From germline, CDR1 is SGDLS and CDR2 YYNGEE. The CDR3 has 16 residues. The complete variable domain, with remaining parts taken from reference TRBV9 and TRBJ2-3, reads DSGVTQTPKHLITATGQRVTLRCSPRSGDLSVYWYQQSLDQGLQFLIQYYNGEERAKGNILERFSAQQFPDLHSELNLSSLELGDSALYFCAGSSRTGGRTDTQYFGPGTRLTVL.

This clonotype has a count of ten or more. The V call is TRBV4-1, the J call TRBJ2-5; 11 bases are a match to TRBD2. Germline trimming cut 5 bases from V and 5 bases from J; bases unmatched to any gene: 13. There are 17 residues in the CDR3. Germline V lookup: CDR1 MGHRA, CDR2 YSYEKL. CDR3 bases: TGCGCCAGCAGCGCGCGTAGCGGGAGGGCCGATGAGGAGACCCAGTACTTC. Amino acids: CASSARSGRADEETQYF.

This clonotype was observed many times. The genes are TRBV2 and TRBJ2-7, with D tentatively TRBD2 (6 bases). The CDR3 has 13 residues. The germline gives CDR1 SNHLY, CDR2 FYNNEI. Trimming took 7 bases from V and 7 from J, leaving 17 bases between them. The CDR3 sequence is CASIRTGVEEQYF. In nucleotides, the CDR3 is TGTGCCAGCATCCGGACGGGGGTAGAGGAGCAGTACTTC.

This clonotype has ten or more counts. CDR3 amino acids: CASSVVSGENIQYF. The DNA of the CDR3 is TGTGCCAGCAGTGTTGTTTCAGGAGAAAACATTCAGTACTTC. The chain has TRBV2 and TRBJ2-4; unclear D gene. This CDR3 region has 14 residues. Trimming cost V 4 bases and J 5 bases, with 12 bases left between them. Germline lookup yields CDR1 SNHLY and CDR2 FYNNEI.

This clonotype was observed at least ten times. V is TRBV19 and J is TRBJ2-2, with D unclear. This CDR3 comprises 15 residues. Germline V gene sequence: CDR1 LNHDA, CDR2 SQIVND (reference sequence). V lost 2 bases and J lost 2, with 9 bases in between. CDR3 protein: CASSIPGPNTGELFF. The CDR3 region has the DNA TGTGCCAGTAGTATACCCGGCCCCAACACCGGGGAGCTGTTTTTT.

This clonotype has a count of ten or more. The V and J genes are TRBV15 and TRBJ2-1; 15 bases are a match to TRBD2. V shed 4 bases and J 6 bases; nucleotides not matched to a gene: 7. This CDR3 has 17 amino acids. Per germline, CDR1 LNHNV and CDR2 YYDKDF (reference sequence). CDR3 sequence (DNA): TGTGCCACCAGCAATGGACTAGCGGGAGGGTGGGGCAATGAGCAGTTCTTC. Translated, it gives CATSNGLAGGWGNEQFF.

The chain has TRBV20-1 and TRBJ2-7; 14 bases align to TRBD2. This CDR3 region has 15 residues. Germline lookup yields CDR1 DFQATT and CDR2 SNEGSKA (reference sequence). With 2 bases clipped from V and 4 bases from J, the junction kept 4 bases outside the gene matches. This chain's CDR3 is CSARKGLAGEYEQYF. The CDR3 DNA reads as TGCAGTGCTAGAAAGGGACTAGCGGGAGAATACGAGCAGTACTTC.

In this sample, this clonotype turned up many times. The chain has TRBV10-1 and TRBJ2-7, with a possible D match to TRBD1 (7 bases). The ends were cut back, 10 bases at V and 8 bases at J, with 15 bases in the middle. This CDR3 has 11 residues. The V gene's germline CDR1 is WNHNN and CDR2 SYGVQD (reference sequence). The chain's CDR3 is CATNQGGQQYF. In nucleotides, the CDR3 is TGCGCCACAAATCAGGGGGGCCAGCAGTACTTC.

This clonotype occurred many times. The gene calls are TRBV9 and TRBJ1-3; 8 bases are a match to TRBD1. V was pared by 4 bases and J by 4 bases, with 7 bases of the junction left unmatched. The CDR3 is made up of 15 amino acids. CDR1 and CDR2 from the germline V gene are SGDLS and YYNGEE. The chain's CDR3 is CASSRRGLTGNTIYF. The CDR3 DNA is TGTGCCAGCAGCCGCAGGGGGCTGACAGGAAACACCATATATTTT.

For this clonotype: Because the CDR3 is missing its conserved closing phenylalanine or tryptophan, this is likely a read error. The limits of the CDR3 on the DNA are not certain, so only TCRdb's listed CDR3 is given. The rearrangement joins TRBV7-9 to TRBJ2-7. Both ends counted, the CDR3 spans 8 residues. Germline CDR1 SEHNR, CDR2 FQNEAQ (reference sequence). CDR3 region: CASSLGRN.

The sample holds many counts of this clonotype. The chain links TRBV2 to TRBJ1-1; D is unclear. Germline CDR1 reads SNHLY; CDR2 reads FYNNEI. CDR3 size: 12 residues. Trimming removed 4 bases at V and 11 bases at J, with 14 bases between. The CDR3, as DNA: TGTGCCAGCAGTGGAGCCTCAGGCGGGGCTTTCTTT. It yields the protein CASSGASGGAFF.

Many counts were recorded for this clonotype. V and J are TRBV7-3 and TRBJ2-3; perhaps TRBD2 as D (6 bases). The germline V and J ends were trimmed by 5 bases and 2 bases, with 14 bases remaining between them. The V gene's germline CDR1 is SGHTA and CDR2 FQGTGA. The CDR3 extends over 15 amino acids. The DNA for the CDR3 is TGTGCCAGCAGCACCACTGGGACTGACACAGATACGCAGTATTTT. The encoded protein is CASSTTGTDTDTQYF. The full variable domain, its missing parts supplied by reference TRBV7-3 and TRBJ2-3, is GAGVSQTPSNKVTEKGKYVELRCDPISGHTALYWYRQSLGQGPEFLIYFQGTGAADDSGLPNDRFFAVRPEGSVSTLKIQRTERGDSAVYLCASSTTGTDTDTQYFGPGTRLTVL.

This clonotype was recorded at least ten times. This rearrangement joins TRBV29-1 to TRBJ1-2, with TRBD1 matching 9 bases. The germline V gene encodes CDR1 SQVTM and CDR2 ANQGSEA. There are 15 residues in the CDR3. V was pared by 7 bases and J by 4 bases, with 13 bases of the junction left unmatched. CDR3 DNA: TGCAGCGCTCTAAATCCGGGACAGGGCGTCTATGGCTACACCTTC. This gives the protein CSALNPGQGVYGYTF.

The chain recombines TRBV4-1 with TRBJ2-3; 12 bases match TRBD1. Germline trimming cut 0 bases from V and 4 bases from J; bases unmatched to any gene: 5. The CDR3 runs 17 residues. Germline CDR1 and CDR2: MGHRA and YSYEKL. As DNA, the CDR3 is TGCGCCAGCAGCCAAGATGGGACAGGGGGCAGGGCAGATACGCAGTATTTT. This gives the protein CASSQDGTGGRADTQYF.

In its sample, this clonotype was seen many times. This chain joins TRBV20-1 and TRBJ2-1; 9 bases fit TRBD2. Germline V lookup: CDR1 DFQATT, CDR2 SNEGSKA (reference sequence). The CDR3 consists of 13 residues. The junction had 6 bases not matched to a gene; V was cut back by 8 bases and J by 4 bases. The CDR3 DNA sequence: TGCAGTCAGGAGACTAGCGGATACAATGAGCAGTTCTTC. Translated, it gives CSQETSGYNEQFF.

The chain joins TRBV24-1 to TRBJ2-7; D is possibly TRBD2 (6 bases). The germline V gene has CDR1 KGHDR and CDR2 SFDVKD. V gave up 4 bases and J gave up 6 bases, with 12 bases separating them. This CDR3 comprises 13 residues. The CDR3 DNA is TGTGCCACCAGTGAGGGAGGCGGTAGCGAGCAGTACTTC. The encoded protein is CATSEGGGSEQYF.

This clonotype has ten or more counts. The rearrangement links TRBV7-8 to TRBJ1-1; D perhaps matches TRBD1 (5 bases). This CDR3 has 14 amino acids. CDR1 and CDR2 (germline): SGHVS, FQNEAQ. Deletions cut 7 bases from V and 3 bases from J, with 15 bases between. CDR3 sequence reads: CASTPEWGDTEAFF. CDR3 nucleotides: TGTGCCAGCACCCCTGAGTGGGGGGACACTGAAGCTTTCTTT.

In this sample, this clonotype turned up many times. The CDR3: CASSVFSSGANVLTF. The CDR3 bases are TGTGCCAGCAGCGTATTTAGCTCTGGGGCCAACGTCCTGACTTTC. J is TRBJ2-6 and V is TRBV9; D is unresolved. The germline V and J ends were trimmed by 1 base and 0 bases, with 5 bases remaining between them. The CDR3 length is 15 residues. Germline assignment: CDR1 SGDLS and CDR2 YYNGEE.

Regarding this clonotype: The conserved final phenylalanine or tryptophan is absent from the CDR3, which likely points to a read error. The V and J genes are TRBV5-1 and TRBJ1-2; D remains ambiguous. There are 14 residues in the CDR3. V lost 0 bases, J lost 2 bases, and 8 bases lay in between. Germline-derived CDR1 and CDR2 are SGHRS and YFSETQ. The CDR3 nucleotides read TGCGCCAGCAGCTTGGGTGGAGGGAACTATGGCTACACCCTC. Translating gives CASSLGGGNYGYTL.

On this clonotype: Its ends do not fully match the called genes, so a read error is possible. The genes are TRBV7-9 and TRBJ1-2; D not certain. CDR3 size: 13 residues. Germline CDR1 reads SEHNR; CDR2 reads FQNEAQ (reference sequence). This CDR3 reads CVSSLGPSGGYTF. Written as DNA, the CDR3 is TGTGTCAGCAGCTTGGGCCCCTCGGGGGGCTACACCTTC.

This clonotype was counted many times. The rearrangement uses TRBV19 and TRBJ1-1; possible D gene TRBD1, 6 bases. V shed 7 bases and J shed 5 bases, with 14 bases lying between them. CDR1 is LNHDA and CDR2 is SQIVND in the germline V gene (reference sequence). The CDR3 covers 13 residues. The CDR3 is CASNVQGDTEAFF. Here the CDR3 DNA reads TGTGCCAGTAATGTACAGGGCGATACTGAAGCTTTCTTT.

The sample holds many counts of this clonotype. The rearrangement links TRBV2 to TRBJ1-2, with TRBD1 matching 7 bases. CDR3 length: 12 residues. Germline V gives CDR1 SNHLY, CDR2 FYNNEI. The V and J ends lost 6 bases and 6 bases, in that order; junction bases with no gene match: 4. Here the CDR3 reads CASSYTGDGYTF. The DNA of the CDR3 is TGTGCCAGCAGCTACACAGGGGATGGCTACACCTTC.

In its sample, this clonotype was seen many times. This chain connects TRBV19 to TRBJ1-2; TRBD1 might be the D (6 bases). The CDR3 covers 13 residues. Trimming removed 6 bases at V and 8 bases at J, with 16 bases between. The germline CDR1 and CDR2 sequences are LNHDA and SQIVND (reference sequence). CDR3 amino acids: CASRGGIIRGYTF. The CDR3 coding sequence is TGTGCCAGTAGAGGGGGGATTATTAGAGGCTACACCTTC.

The sample holds many counts of this clonotype. The J gene is TRBJ1-2, the V gene TRBV7-9, with TRBD1 as a possible D gene (6 bases). This CDR3 is 16 amino acids long. The germline CDR1 and CDR2 sequences are SEHNR and FQNEAQ (reference sequence). Trimming stripped 2 bases from V and 6 bases from J, with 19 bases between. CDR3 region: CASSLSSGTPWNGYTF. CDR3 nucleotides: TGTGCCAGCAGCTTAAGCTCCGGGACACCTTGGAATGGCTACACCTTC.

V gene TRBV10-3 combines with J gene TRBJ2-7, with D maybe TRBD1 (6 bases). This CDR3 contains 13 residues. Germline assignment: CDR1 ENHRY and CDR2 SYGVKD. Trimming cost V 10 bases and J 5 bases, with 18 bases left between them. The CDR3 DNA follows: TGTGCCAGTCAGTCTCAGGGGCCCGACGAGCAGTACTTC. It codes for CASQSQGPDEQYF.

This clonotype was seen many times. CDR3 nucleotides: TGTGCCAGCAGCTTAGAAAGGACTAGCGGGGGGGCCTACAATGAGCAGTTCTTC. Its protein product is CASSLERTSGGAYNEQFF. The V call is TRBV11-3, the J call TRBJ2-1; TRBD2 matches at 15 bases. Losses at the gene ends were 0 bases for V and 2 bases for J; bases not matched to a gene: 2. The germline CDR1 and CDR2 sequences are SGHNT and YENEEA. The CDR3 loop spans 18 amino acids.

A few counts support this clonotype. The J gene is TRBJ1-5, the V gene TRBV6-5, with no clear D. The germline V gene has CDR1 MNHEY and CDR2 SVGAGI. This CDR3 spans 15 amino acids. The V end was cut by 3 bases, the J end by 4 bases, with 13 bases between. CDR3 nucleotides: TGTGCCAGCAGTTATGCCCCGGGAGAAAATCAGCCCCAGCATTTT. Translating it yields CASSYAPGENQPQHF.